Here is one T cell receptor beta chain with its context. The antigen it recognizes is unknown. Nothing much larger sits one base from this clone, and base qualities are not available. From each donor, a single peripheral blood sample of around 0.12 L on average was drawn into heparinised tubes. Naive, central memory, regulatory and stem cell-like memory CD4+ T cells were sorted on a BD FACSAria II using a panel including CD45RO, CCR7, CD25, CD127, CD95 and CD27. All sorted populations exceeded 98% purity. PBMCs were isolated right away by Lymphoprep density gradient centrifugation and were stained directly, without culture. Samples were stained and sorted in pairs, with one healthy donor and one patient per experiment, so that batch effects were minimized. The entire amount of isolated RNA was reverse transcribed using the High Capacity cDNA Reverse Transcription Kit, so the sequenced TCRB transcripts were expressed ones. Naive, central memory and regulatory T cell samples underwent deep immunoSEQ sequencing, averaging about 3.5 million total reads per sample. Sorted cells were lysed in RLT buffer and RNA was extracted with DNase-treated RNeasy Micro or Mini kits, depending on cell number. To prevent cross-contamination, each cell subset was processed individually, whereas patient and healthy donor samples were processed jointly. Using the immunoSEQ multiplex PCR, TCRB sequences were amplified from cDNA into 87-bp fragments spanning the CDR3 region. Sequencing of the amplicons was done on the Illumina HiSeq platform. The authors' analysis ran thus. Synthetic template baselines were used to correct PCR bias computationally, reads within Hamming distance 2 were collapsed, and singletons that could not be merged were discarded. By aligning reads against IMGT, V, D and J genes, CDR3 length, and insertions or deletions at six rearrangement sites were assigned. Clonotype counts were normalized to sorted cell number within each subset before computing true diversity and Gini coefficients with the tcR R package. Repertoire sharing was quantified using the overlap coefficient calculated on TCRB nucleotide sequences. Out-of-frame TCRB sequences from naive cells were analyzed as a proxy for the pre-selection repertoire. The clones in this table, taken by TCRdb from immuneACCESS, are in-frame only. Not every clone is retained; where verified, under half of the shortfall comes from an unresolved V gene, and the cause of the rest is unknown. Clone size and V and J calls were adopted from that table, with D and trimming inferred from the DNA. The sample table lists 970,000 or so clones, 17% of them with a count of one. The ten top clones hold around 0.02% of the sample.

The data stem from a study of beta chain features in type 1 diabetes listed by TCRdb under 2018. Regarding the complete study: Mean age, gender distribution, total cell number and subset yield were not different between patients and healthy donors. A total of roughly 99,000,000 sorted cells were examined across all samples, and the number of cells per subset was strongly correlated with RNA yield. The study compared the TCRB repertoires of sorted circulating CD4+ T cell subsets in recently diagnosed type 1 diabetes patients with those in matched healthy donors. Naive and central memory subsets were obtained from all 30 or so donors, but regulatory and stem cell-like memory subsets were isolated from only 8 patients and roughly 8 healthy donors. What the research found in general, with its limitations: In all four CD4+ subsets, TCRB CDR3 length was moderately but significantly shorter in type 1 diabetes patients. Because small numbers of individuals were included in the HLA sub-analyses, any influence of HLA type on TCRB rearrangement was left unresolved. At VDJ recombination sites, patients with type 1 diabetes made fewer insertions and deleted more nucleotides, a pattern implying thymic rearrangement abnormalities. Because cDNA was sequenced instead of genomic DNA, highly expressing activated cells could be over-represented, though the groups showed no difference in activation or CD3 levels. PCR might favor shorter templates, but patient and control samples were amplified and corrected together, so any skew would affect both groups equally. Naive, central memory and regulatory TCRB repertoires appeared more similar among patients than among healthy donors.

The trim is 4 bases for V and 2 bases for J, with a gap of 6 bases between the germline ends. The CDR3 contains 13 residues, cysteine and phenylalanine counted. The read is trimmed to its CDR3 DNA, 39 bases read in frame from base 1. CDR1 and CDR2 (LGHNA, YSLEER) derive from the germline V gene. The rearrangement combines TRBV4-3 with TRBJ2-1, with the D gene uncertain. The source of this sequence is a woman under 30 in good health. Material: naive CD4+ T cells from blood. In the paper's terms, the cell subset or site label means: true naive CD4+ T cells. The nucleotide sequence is TGCGCCAGCAGCCTTGGGACCTACAATGAGCAGTTCTTC. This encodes CASSLGTYNEQFF.